This TCR beta chain was sequenced in a study of siplizumab effects on memory and regulatory T cells. Assays covered around 100,000 TCR templates per sample. Data came from immunoSEQ multiplex PCR; TCRdb stores just in-frame clones and leaves some out. Found here are about 100,000 clones, approximately 94% of them singletons; the top ten hold less than 1.5%. General study points: The authors did not confirm suppressive function in proliferating Tregs from siplizumab cultures.

Note on this clone: Its antigen is unknown.

Germline V gene sequence: CDR1 SGHDN, CDR2 FVKESK. The CDR3 has 15 amino acids. V shed 0 bases, J shed 6 bases, and the junction held 5 bases outside the gene matches. The receptor's source is a human donor in good health. This chain joins TRBV14 and TRBJ1-2, with 9 bases that match TRBD1. Sequencing was done on a sample of non-Treg CD4+ T cells sorted from blood. The CDR3 loop is CASSQDNRGRDGYTF. The CDR3 DNA is TGTGCCAGCAGCCAAGATAACAGGGGGCGGGATGGCTACACCTTC.